Each of the 21 T cell receptor beta chains below was sequenced from the same sample in a study of blood T cell repertoires in COVID-19 (dated by TCRdb to 2018 to 2020). Preparation of the library involved the immunoSEQ multiplex PCR assay. Sourced from immuneACCESS, this table was stored by TCRdb with only in-frame sequences that have V and J called. A share of the clones is absent; for the studies checked, an unresolved V gene accounts for under half, and the remainder has no known explanation. Within this sample are roughly 140,000 clones, with about 80% of them counted one time only. The ten largest clonotypes hold 3% to 4% of the sample. The source material was PBMCs or T cells enriched from blood (not recorded which). Every receptor here comes from a man aged 50 or older in a cohort exposed to, infected with or recovered from COVID-19 (not recorded which).

The chain combines TRBV14 with TRBJ2-7, with 11 bases lining up with TRBD1. The CDR3 contains 16 residues. V was pared by 2 bases and J by 5 bases, with 8 bases of the junction left unmatched. The germline CDR1 and CDR2 sequences are SGHDN and FVKESK. The CDR3 is CASSQSGQGAVHEQYF. The CDR3 DNA follows: TGTGCCAGCAGCCAATCCGGACAGGGGGCTGTGCACGAGCAGTACTTC. The full variable domain, its missing parts supplied by reference TRBV14 and TRBJ2-7, is EAGVTQFPSHSVIEKGQTVTLRCDPISGHDNLYWYRRVMGKEIKFLLHFVKESKQDESGMPNNRFLAERTGGTYSTLKVQPAELEDSGVYFCASSQSGQGAVHEQYFGPGTRLTVT.

CDR3 loop: CASSNPGSNTGELFF. In DNA form, the CDR3 reads TGTGCCAGTAGTAACCCGGGTTCGAACACCGGGGAGCTGTTTTTT. This rearrangement joins TRBV19 to TRBJ2-2, with no clear D. Trimming shortened V by 4 bases and J by 0 bases, and 9 bases separated the two germline ends. The V gene's germline CDR1 is LNHDA and CDR2 SQIVND (reference sequence). The CDR3 loop spans 15 amino acids.

The CDR3 bases are TGCGCCAGCAGGAGAGGGACAGGGGACTCCTACGAGCAGTACTTC. Translated: CASRRGTGDSYEQYF. This chain uses TRBV5-1 with TRBJ2-7; TRBD1 agrees at 10 bases. The CDR3 sequence is 15 residues long. V shed 5 bases and J 0 bases; nucleotides not matched to a gene: 5. Germline CDR1 and CDR2: SGHRS and YFSETQ.

Here the CDR3 DNA reads TGTGCCAGCAGCTTGGGGGACAGCATTAACTATGGCTACACCTTC. This encodes CASSLGDSINYGYTF. V gene TRBV5-5 combines with J gene TRBJ1-2; 7 nucleotides line up with TRBD1. This CDR3 region has 15 residues. CDR1 is SGHKS, CDR2 YYEKEE, per germline (reference sequence). The V gene end was trimmed by 0 bases and the J gene end by 1 base; junction bases not matched to a gene: 3. Complete variable domain (other parts from reference TRBV5-5 and TRBJ1-2): DAGVTQSPTHLIKTRGQQVTLRCSPISGHKSVSWYQQVLGQGPQFIFQYYEKEERGRGNFPDRFSARQFPNYSSELNVNALLLGDSALYLCASSLGDSINYGYTFGSGTRLTVV.

The chain employs TRBV11-2 and TRBJ2-7; 8 nucleotides match TRBD1. CDR3 size: 16 residues. Germline CDR1 and CDR2: SGHAT and FQNNGV. J lost 0 bases, V lost 0 bases, and 4 bases had no gene match. The CDR3 spells CASSLEGQESSYEQYF. The CDR3 region has the DNA TGTGCCAGCAGCTTAGAGGGACAGGAAAGCTCCTACGAGCAGTACTTC.

The chain joins TRBV5-5 to TRBJ1-5; D is unclear. The germline gives CDR1 SGHKS, CDR2 YYEKEE (reference sequence). The CDR3 has 14 residues. V was pared by 0 bases and J by 6 bases, with 10 bases between. The CDR3 protein is CASSLAQAVQPQHF. CDR3 sequence (DNA): TGTGCCAGCAGCTTGGCCCAGGCCGTTCAGCCCCAGCATTTT.

This chain joins TRBV4-1 and TRBJ1-2; D may be TRBD1 (5 bases). The CDR3 runs to 17 residues. Germline CDR1 reads MGHRA; CDR2 reads YSYEKL. Deletions cut 2 bases from V and 1 base from J, with 17 bases between. The CDR3 bases are TGCGCCAGCAGCCAACCAAATGCGGGGACTCTTAACTATGGCTACACCTTC. Protein product: CASSQPNAGTLNYGYTF.

The chain links TRBV27 to TRBJ2-1, with 10 bases identical to TRBD1. This CDR3 region has 15 residues. The germline V gene has CDR1 MNHEY and CDR2 SMNVEV (reference sequence). V shed 6 bases, J shed 4 bases, and the junction held 6 bases outside the gene matches. The CDR3 bases are TGTGCCAGCAGGGGCGGACAGGGGGTATACAATGAGCAGTTCTTC. Translating it yields CASRGGQGVYNEQFF.

On this clone itself: At one end, the junction sequence differs from germline, possibly due to a read error. Other DNA sequences in the same sample also yield this CDR3. V usage is TRBV6-5 and J usage is TRBJ1-2; 7 nucleotides line up with TRBD1. The CDR3 covers 13 residues. The germline V gene has CDR1 MNHEY and CDR2 SVGAGI. Here the CDR3 DNA reads TGTGCCAGCAGCCGTGGGACAGATTATGGCTACACCTTT. This sequence encodes CASSRGTDYGYTF.

This clone appeared a single time. The V gene is TRBV24-1, the J gene TRBJ1-1; possible D gene TRBD1, 5 bases. This CDR3 region has 13 residues. V lost 4 bases and J 7 bases, leaving 12 bases between the germline ends. CDR1 and CDR2 (germline): KGHDR, SFDVKD. The CDR3 coding sequence is TGTGCCACCAGTGACGATACAGGCTTTGAAGCTTTCTTT. Translated, it gives CATSDDTGFEAFF.

The chain employs TRBV7-2 and TRBJ2-7, with TRBD1 as a possible D gene (5 bases). The germline gives CDR1 SGHTA, CDR2 FQGNSA. The CDR3 covers 13 residues. V was shortened by 5 bases and J by 2 bases, with 10 bases between the two germline ends. Written as DNA, the CDR3 is TGTGCCAGCAGCACCCAGACAGCCTACGAGCAGTACTTC. Translating it yields CASSTQTAYEQYF. Looking up the rest from reference TRBV7-2 and TRBJ2-7 gives the full variable domain: GAGVSQSPSNKVTEKGKDVELRCDPISGHTALYWYRQSLGQGLEFLIYFQGNSAPDKSGLPSDRFSAERTGGSVSTLTIQRTQQEDSAVYLCASSTQTAYEQYFGPGTRLTVT.

V usage is TRBV19 and J usage is TRBJ1-2; a possible D gene is TRBD1 (5 bases). The CDR3 loop spans 12 amino acids. Germline values: CDR1 LNHDA, CDR2 SQIVND (reference sequence). V lost 10 bases and J 4 bases, leaving 13 bases between the germline ends. CDR3 protein: CATSDTFYGYTF. CDR3 nucleotides: TGTGCCACCTCGGACACCTTCTATGGCTACACCTTC.

The V gene is TRBV27, the J gene TRBJ1-2, with 7 bases fitting TRBD1. This CDR3 comprises 14 residues. CDR1 MNHEY and CDR2 SMNVEV come from the germline V gene (reference sequence). With 2 bases clipped from V and 4 bases from J, the junction kept 4 bases outside the gene matches. The CDR3 region is CASSLGTAFYGYTF. Written as DNA, the CDR3 is TGTGCCAGCAGTTTAGGGACAGCCTTCTATGGCTACACCTTC.

This chain connects TRBV18 to TRBJ1-1; possible D gene TRBD1, 5 bases. CDR1 KGHSH and CDR2 LQKENI come from the germline V gene. Trimming cost V 3 bases and J 5 bases, with 13 bases left between them. CDR3 length: 14 residues. DNA of the CDR3: TGTGCCAGCTCACCCCGGATACAGGAAACTGAAGCTTTCTTT. It yields the protein CASSPRIQETEAFF. The full variable domain, its missing parts supplied by reference TRBV18 and TRBJ1-1, is NAGVMQNPRHLVRRRGQEARLRCSPMKGHSHVYWYRQLPEEGLKFMVYLQKENIIDESGMPKERFSAEFPKEGPSILRIQQVVRGDSAAYFCASSPRIQETEAFFGQGTRLTVV.

V gene TRBV9 combines with J gene TRBJ2-2; no firm D call. V dropped 0 bases and J dropped 0 bases, with 6 bases sitting between them. This CDR3 spans 15 amino acids. Germline assignment: CDR1 SGDLS and CDR2 YYNGEE. The CDR3 DNA follows: TGTGCCAGCAGCGTAGGGAGTCCGAACACCGGGGAGCTGTTTTTT. It yields the protein CASSVGSPNTGELFF. Variable domain in full (rest from reference TRBV9 and TRBJ2-2): DSGVTQTPKHLITATGQRVTLRCSPRSGDLSVYWYQQSLDQGLQFLIQYYNGEERAKGNILERFSAQQFPDLHSELNLSSLELGDSALYFCASSVGSPNTGELFFGEGSRLTVL.

The rearrangement joins TRBV27 to TRBJ2-7; D might be TRBD1 (6 bases). In germline, CDR1 is MNHEY, CDR2 SMNVEV (reference sequence). V was shortened by 2 bases and J by 4 bases, with 15 bases between the two germline ends. There are 15 residues in the CDR3. The CDR3 DNA is TGTGCCAGCAGTTTACACGGACAGCGACCGTACGAGCAGTACTTC. Translated, it gives CASSLHGQRPYEQYF.

The chain carries TRBV6-5 and TRBJ1-4; perhaps TRBD1 as D (6 bases). The CDR3 spans 14 residues. Per germline, CDR1 MNHEY and CDR2 SVGAGI. V was cut by 6 bases and J by 0 bases, with 8 bases left in between. CDR3: CASRQGSTNEKLFF. CDR3 sequence (DNA): TGTGCCAGCAGACAGGGTTCAACTAATGAAAAACTGTTTTTT.

The CDR3 DNA is TGTGCCAGCAGCCCCCAAGGAGAGGCAACTAATGAAAAACTGTTTTTT. This encodes CASSPQGEATNEKLFF. The chain couples TRBV7-9 to TRBJ1-4; no definite D call. The V and J ends lost 5 bases and 0 bases respectively, with 13 bases between them. There are 16 residues in the CDR3. Germline CDR1 SEHNR, CDR2 FQNEAQ (reference sequence).

CDR3 DNA: TGTGCCAGCAATACACAGGGTTACTCTGGAAACACCATATATTTT. Translation gives CASNTQGYSGNTIYF. This sequence joins TRBV2 and TRBJ1-3; a weak D match, TRBD1 (6 bases). This CDR3 has 15 residues. Trimming took off 7 bases at V and 0 bases at J, with 13 bases between the two ends. CDR1 and CDR2 from the germline V gene are SNHLY and FYNNEI. Supplemented by reference TRBV2 and TRBJ1-3, the full variable domain reads EPEVTQTPSHQVTQMGQEVILRCVPISNHLYFYWYRQILGQKVEFLVSFYNNEISEKSEIFDDQFSVERPDGSNFTLKIRSTKLEDSAMYFCASNTQGYSGNTIYFGEGSWLTVV.

A single count supports this clone. The chain uses TRBV28 and TRBJ1-2; the match to TRBD1 covers 8 bases. Germline V gene sequence: CDR1 MDHEN, CDR2 SYDVKM. The CDR3 has 13 residues. V shed 8 bases and J 0 bases; nucleotides not matched to a gene: 2. The CDR3 here is CASATGANYGYTF. In DNA, the CDR3 is TGTGCCAGCGCGACAGGGGCTAACTATGGCTACACCTTC.

In its sample, this clone was seen once. This sequence joins TRBV10-2 and TRBJ2-7, with D maybe TRBD1 (5 bases). The CDR3 length is 11 residues. Per germline, CDR1 WSHSY and CDR2 SAAADI. V lost 10 bases to trimming and J lost 3 bases, with 10 bases between them. The CDR3 DNA reads as TGCGCCACCTCGCAGGGCTACGAGCAGTACTTC. Its translation is CATSQGYEQYF.